Listed here is a single T cell receptor beta chain. Its antigen is unidentified. The CDR3 runs 11 residues. From germline, CDR1 is LNHDA and CDR2 SQIVND (reference sequence). The V end was cut by 0 bases, the J end by 5 bases, with 1 base between. The record originates from a study of T cell responses to AZD1222 COVID-19 vaccine. General study results and limits: Nearly half of spike-specific TCRs reportedly target unmutated variant regions.

TCRdb's copy holds only in-frame clones and misses some; the assay was immunoSEQ multiplex PCR. The profile shows 150,000 to 200,000 clones, around 88% of them singletons. The chain couples TRBV19 to TRBJ1-2, with unresolved D. The sample was peripheral blood, taken 28 days after the second AZD1222 dose. The sequence derives from an adult who received the AZD1222 COVID-19 vaccine. CDR3 bases: TGTGCCAGTAGTATAGAATATGGCTACACCTTC. Residues: CASSIEYGYTF.